This passage covers 8 T cell receptor beta chains from one sample sequenced in a study of T cell responses to AZD1222 COVID-19 vaccine. Sequencing was performed with immunoSEQ multiplex PCR; in TCRdb, only in-frame clones are kept and a portion is missing. Of fewer than 200,000 clones in the sample, about 90% are singletons; the top ten hold roughly 4%. This specimen consisted of peripheral blood, obtained 28 days after the second dose of the MenACWY control vaccine. The receptors here all came from an adult who received the MenACWY meningococcal vaccine as a control.

The chain carries TRBV5-6 and TRBJ2-7, with D perhaps being TRBD1 or TRBD2 (5 bases each). V shed 7 bases and J shed 5 bases, with 16 bases lying between them. Germline values: CDR1 SGHDT, CDR2 YYEEEE. The CDR3 is 13 residues long. In DNA form, the CDR3 reads TGTGCCAGCGGGACGGACGCTAAGGACGAGCAGTACTTC. It yields the protein CASGTDAKDEQYF.

In its sample, this clone was seen once. This chain joins TRBV5-4 and TRBJ2-4; D possibly uses TRBD1 or TRBD2 (6 bases each). V lost 0 bases to trimming and J lost 7 bases, with 20 bases between them. Germline CDR1 and CDR2: SGHNT and YYREEE (reference sequence). The CDR3 extends over 17 amino acids. The CDR3 DNA reads TGTGCCAGCAGCTTGGGGGGGGCCCGAGGGGCGGCGAACATTCAGTACTTC. Protein: CASSLGGARGAANIQYF.

In nucleotides, the CDR3 is TGTGCCAGCAGCTCCGGGGGACTAGCGGGGTCCTACGAGCAGTACTTC. Translated: CASSSGGLAGSYEQYF. The chain has TRBV7-2 and TRBJ2-7; 13 bases are a match to TRBD2. V was pared by 4 bases and J by 1 base, with 4 bases of the junction left unmatched. The CDR3 loop spans 16 amino acids. Germline lookup yields CDR1 SGHTA and CDR2 FQGNSA.

The V gene is TRBV10-3, the J gene TRBJ1-2, with D maybe TRBD1 (5 bases). This CDR3 contains 16 residues. Looked up from germline, CDR1 is ENHRY and CDR2 is SYGVKD. The V gene lost 0 bases and the J gene lost 6 bases, with 17 bases spanning the gap. The CDR3 DNA follows: TGTGCCATCAGTGAGTCGATCGGCGAGGGGAAGGATGGCTACACCTTC. As protein: CAISESIGEGKDGYTF.

The rearrangement joins TRBV19 to TRBJ2-4; the D gene is possibly TRBD1 (6 bases). In germline, CDR1 is LNHDA, CDR2 SQIVND (reference sequence). V was clipped by 6 bases and J by 5 bases, with 17 bases between them. The CDR3 is 15 residues long. CDR3 in amino acids: CASRVQGARQNIQYF. The CDR3 DNA reads as TGTGCCAGTAGAGTACAGGGAGCGCGCCAAAACATTCAGTACTTC. Complete variable domain (other parts from reference TRBV19 and TRBJ2-4): DGGITQSPKYLFRKEGQNVTLSCEQNLNHDAMYWYRQDPGQGLRLIYYSQIVNDFQKGDIAEGYSVSREKKESFPLTVTSAQKNPTAFYLCASRVQGARQNIQYFGAGTRLSVL.

The CDR3 nucleotides are TGTGCCAGCGCTACGGGGGGCCGGAGGCAGCCCCAGCATTTT. Translating gives CASATGGRRQPQHF. V is TRBV27 and J is TRBJ1-5; D might be TRBD1 (6 bases). V lost 8 bases to trimming and J lost 7 bases, with 18 bases between them. CDR1 is MNHEY, CDR2 SMNVEV, per germline (reference sequence). The CDR3 contains 14 residues.

The V gene is TRBV21-1, the J gene TRBJ1-1. TRBV21-1 is shown as a pseudogene. The CDR3 has 11 amino acids. CDR3 sequence reads: CASTTGSRAFF. The CDR3 nucleotides read TGTGCCAGCACTACGGGGAGTAGGGCTTTCTTT.

The genes are TRBV7-2 and TRBJ1-1; D is ambiguous. Per germline, CDR1 SGHTA and CDR2 FQGNSA. The ends were cut back, 2 bases at V and 2 bases at J, with 6 bases in the middle. This CDR3 is built from 13 residues. Written as DNA, the CDR3 is TGTGCCAGCAGCTTAATTGTAAACACTGAAGCTTTCTTT. Its protein is CASSLIVNTEAFF.